This TCR beta chain was obtained from a study of T-cell memory formation after mild COVID-19 (dated by TCRdb to the early 2020s). Study-wide context: TCR sequence clusters from the two donors were found to be largely donor specific. Two young, previously healthy adult volunteers, one female and one male, were included in the cohort. In two donors, T-cell clones that expanded and contracted after mild COVID-19 were followed by sequencing TCRalpha and TCRbeta repertoires longitudinally.

Ficoll-Paque density gradient centrifugation was used to isolate PBMCs. The CDR3 runs 14 amino acids, cysteine and phenylalanine included. The entry retains the CDR3 DNA only, 42 bases that are in frame from base 1. According to the germline V gene, CDR1 reads SGHRS and CDR2 reads YFSETQ. V sheds 3 bases and J sheds 4 bases, leaving 13 bases between their ends. TCRdb shows the sequencer as Illumina NovaSeq 6000. cDNA libraries for TCRalpha and TCRbeta were prepared by 5'RACE using constant-segment primers, with sample barcodes and unique molecular identifiers added. Trizol reagent was used to extract RNA from every sample. Library amplification was performed in two PCR steps, and a second sample barcode and Illumina TruSeq adapters were introduced in the second step. The libraries were sequenced on an Illumina NovaSeq using 2 x 150 bp paired-end reads. For the original study's pipeline: Demultiplexing of reads and collapsing into UMI-guided consensus sequences were performed with migec v1.2.7. Using mixcr v2.1.11, the UMI consensuses were aligned to TRA and TRB V and J templates and assembled into clonotypes. Clonotypes were classified as expanded or contracted when called significant by both edgeR and NoisET, with noise models trained on biological replicates. edgeR calls used a false discovery rate-adjusted p below 0.01 and a log2 fold-change threshold of 1. As an exploratory analysis of dynamics, PCA with hierarchical clustering was applied to max-normalized trajectories of the 1000 most abundant clonotypes. Separately sequenced CD4+ and CD8+ repertoires were used to assign the CD4 or CD8 phenotype of responding clones. TCRdb applied fastp at Q25 and MiXCR to the public reads, then kept only in-frame beta chains. Rows are unified per CDR3 protein, each entry keeping the most common DNA and genes. None of the V and J calls come from the authors' own analysis; TCRdb made them. The sample data list more than 300,000 distinct CDR3 sequences, and 20% of these were observed just once. Around a fifth of the sample is in the top ten clones.

Here is what the overall study found, with its caveats: Contracting CD4+ clones were found mainly in CM and EM memory subsets, while CD8+ clones were enriched in EMRA. Balanced CD4/CD8 phenotypes were observed for clones contracting from day 15 to 85, whereas a bias towards CD4+ was observed for a second wave of clones expanding from day 15 to 37. The detection of some responding clones in pre-infection memory suggests that pre-existing cross-reactive memory T cells joined the SARS-CoV-2 response. The study covered only a couple of mild cases, and larger cohorts including severe cases with pre-infection samples were considered necessary. The second-wave clones that peaked on day 37 were not confirmed to be SARS-CoV-2 specific.

This clonotype was seen only a few times. The target of this receptor is not known. Base qualities are not recorded, but no much larger clone differs from it by a single base. This chain joins TRBV5-1 to TRBJ1-1; no D segment can be confidently identified. The TCR comes from a man aged 18 to 30 who had mild COVID-19 (a few samples of this study predate the infection). The sample titles of this study are shuffled in the database, so cell type and time point are left out; the donor was told from shared clones. The sample taken for sequencing was PBMCs or a T cell subset sorted from them (not recorded which). The sequenced DNA is TGCGCCAGCAGCTATACTGATGTGGCCACTGAAGCTTTCTTT. This sequence encodes CASSYTDVATEAFF.